The 16 T cell receptor beta chains presented below share a single source sample, sequenced in a study of glioma-infiltrating T cells (dated by TCRdb to between 2015 and 2016). Sequencing was performed on an Illumina MiSeq. The iRepertoire nested amplicon-rescue multiplex PCR (arm-PCR) platform was used to amplify TCR alpha and beta CDR3 regions from RNA. Starting from the raw public reads, TCRdb applied fastp trimming at Q25, assembled clones with MiXCR and retained in-frame beta chains. Merged by CDR3 protein, the rows form single entries marked with the most common genes and DNA. For this sample there are about 410,000 distinct CDR3 sequences; roughly two fifths appear just once. The ten biggest clones cover 12% of the sample. The sample consisted of glioma tissue, nonneoplastic brain tissue, or PBMCs (not recorded which). The receptors here all came from a human donor with low-grade glioma or glioblastoma, undergoing nonglioma brain surgery, or in good health (not recorded which).

Many counts were recorded for this clonotype. V and J are TRBV28 and TRBJ2-1; 9 positions agree with TRBD2. In germline, CDR1 is MDHEN, CDR2 SYDVKM. The CDR3 extends over 14 amino acids. The ends lost 5 bases at V and 5 bases at J; junction bases unmatched: 4. The DNA for the CDR3 is TGTGCCAGCAGTCGAGCGGGAGGAAACAATGAGCAGTTCTTC. Translation: CASSRAGGNNEQFF.

In its sample, this clonotype was seen many times. The gene calls are TRBV6-2 or TRBV6-3 and TRBJ2-3; TRBD1 matches 12 bases. This CDR3 contains 15 residues. Germline values: CDR1 MNHEY, CDR2 SVGEGT. After removal of 5 bases from V and 6 bases from J, the junction contained 6 bases not matched to a gene. The CDR3 coding sequence is TGTGCCAGCAGTCTCCGGGACAGGGGGCTTGATACGCAGTATTTT. Translating it yields CASSLRDRGLDTQYF.

The chain recombines TRBV6-2 or TRBV6-3 with TRBJ2-5; maybe TRBD2 (6 bases). The CDR3 spans 13 residues. Trimming cost V 6 bases and J 4 bases, with 12 bases left between them. Germline lookup yields CDR1 MNHEY and CDR2 SVGEGT. The CDR3 region has the DNA TGTGCCAGCAGCTCCGCGGGGATAGAGACCCAGTACTTC. Translation gives CASSSAGIETQYF.

This clonotype occurred many times. J is TRBJ2-2 and V is TRBV6-1; TRBD1 aligns across 12 bases. Unmatched junction bases numbered 4, after V lost 3 bases and J lost 5 bases. The germline V gene has CDR1 MNHNS and CDR2 SASEGT. The CDR3 is 16 residues long. The CDR3 DNA follows: TGTGCCAGCAGTGATCGGGACAGGGGGCTTACCGGGGAGCTGTTTTTT. It translates to CASSDRDRGLTGELFF.

J is TRBJ1-4 and V is TRBV12-3 or TRBV12-4; no reliable D call. Trimming left V 3 bases short and J 8 bases short, with 10 bases between. This CDR3 region has 13 residues. This CDR3 reads CASSLSMGEKLFF. The DNA for the CDR3 is TGTGCCAGCAGTTTGTCTATGGGAGAAAAACTGTTTTTT.

This clonotype was counted at least ten times. J is TRBJ1-5 and V is TRBV7-2; no reliable D call. This CDR3 contains 13 residues. V was trimmed by 1 base and J by 8 bases, leaving 9 bases between them. Per germline, CDR1 SGHTA and CDR2 FQGNSA. CDR3 nucleotide sequence: TGTGCCAGCAGCTTAGGTTATTCAGAGCCCCAGCATTTT. This encodes CASSLGYSEPQHF.

This chain connects TRBV28 to TRBJ2-7; no definite D call. Germline V lookup: CDR1 MDHEN, CDR2 SYDVKM. Trimming cost V 1 base and J 4 bases, with 11 bases left between them. The CDR3 is made up of 14 amino acids. In DNA, the CDR3 is TGTGCCAGCAGTTTATTTTTCGGCCTTTACGAGCAGTACTTC. This translates into CASSLFFGLYEQYF.

This clonotype was recorded many times. The chain has TRBV27 and TRBJ2-2, with 8 bases lining up with TRBD2. Germline V gene lookup returns CDR1 MNHEY and CDR2 SMNVEV (reference sequence). V dropped 2 bases and J dropped 3; count of bases not matched to a gene: 5. This CDR3 comprises 16 residues. The CDR3 sequence: CASSLVRREDTGELFF. Written as DNA, the CDR3 is TGTGCCAGCAGTTTAGTCCGGCGGGAGGACACCGGGGAGCTGTTTTTT.

To note about this clonotype: This may arise from a read error, as a much more abundant clone is one base away. The rearrangement joins TRBV6-5 to TRBJ2-3, with 8 bases lining up with TRBD1. The V segment lost 7 bases and the J segment 6 bases; nucleotides outside the gene matches: 9. The V gene's germline CDR1 is MNHEY and CDR2 SVGAGI. The CDR3 is made up of 14 amino acids. The CDR3 loop reads CASIQGDPTDTQYF. Written as DNA, the CDR3 is TGTGCCAGCATACAGGGGGACCCCACGGATACGCAGTATTTT.

This clonotype was counted many times. In DNA, the CDR3 is TGTGCCAGCAGCTCCCCGGGCGGGGATTCACCCTACTTC. It encodes CASSSPGGDSPYF. V usage is TRBV7-2 and J usage is TRBJ2-5, with a tentative D call TRBD2 (6 bases). V lost 4 bases to trimming and J lost 14 bases, with 20 bases between them. Per germline, CDR1 SGHTA and CDR2 FQGNSA. The CDR3 loop spans 13 amino acids. The entire variable domain, with the rest obtained from reference TRBV7-2 and TRBJ2-5, is as follows: GAGVSQSPSNKVTEKGKDVELRCDPISGHTALYWYRQSLGQGLEFLIYFQGNSAPDKSGLPSDRFSAERTGGSVSTLTIQRTQQEDSAVYLCASSSPGGDSPYFGPGTRLLVL.

In DNA, the CDR3 is TGTGCCAGCAGCGTAGCGGGAGGGTACAATGAGCAGTTCTTC. Amino acid sequence: CASSVAGGYNEQFF. V and J are TRBV28 and TRBJ2-1; TRBD2 aligns across 11 bases. The V and J ends lost 6 bases and 4 bases, in that order; junction bases with no gene match: 2. Germline V gives CDR1 MDHEN, CDR2 SYDVKM. The CDR3 length is 14 residues.

The chain is built from TRBV25-1 and TRBJ2-3; D uncertain. Trimming took off 2 bases at V and 0 bases at J, with 9 bases between the two ends. The CDR3 totals 15 residues. Germline assignment: CDR1 MGHDK and CDR2 SYGVNS. The CDR3, as DNA: TGTGCCAGCAGTGAAGGCGGAATAAGCACAGATACGCAGTATTTT. This gives the protein CASSEGGISTDTQYF.

This clonotype was observed many times. The rearrangement links TRBV2 to TRBJ2-3; maybe TRBD2 (5 bases). V gave up 4 bases and J gave up 2 bases, with 13 bases separating them. In germline, CDR1 is SNHLY, CDR2 FYNNEI. CDR3 size: 15 residues. The CDR3 reads CASSVESSPTDTQYF. The CDR3 region has the DNA TGTGCCAGCAGTGTGGAATCTAGCCCCACAGATACGCAGTATTTT.

This rearrangement joins TRBV6-1 to TRBJ2-7; 7 bases agree with TRBD1. Trimming removed 3 bases from V and 5 bases from J; junction bases left unmatched: 7. The CDR3 runs 14 residues. Per germline, CDR1 MNHNS and CDR2 SASEGT. The CDR3 DNA reads as TGTGCCAGCAGTGAGGGACAGCTCAGCCACGAGCAGTACTTC. Protein sequence: CASSEGQLSHEQYF.

This clonotype has just a few counts. The chain links TRBV5-1 to TRBJ2-5; 9 nucleotides agree with TRBD1. CDR1 SGHRS and CDR2 YFSETQ come from the germline V gene. This CDR3 is built from 15 residues. V shed 0 bases, J shed 5 bases, and the junction held 5 bases outside the gene matches. The CDR3 loop reads CASSLDRGLHETQYF. The DNA for the CDR3 is TGCGCCAGCAGCTTGGACAGGGGGCTCCACGAGACCCAGTACTTC.

This chain connects TRBV5-1 to TRBJ2-3; 8 bases are shared with TRBD2. Per germline, CDR1 SGHRS and CDR2 YFSETQ. The CDR3 consists of 14 residues. After removal of 2 bases from V and 4 bases from J, the junction contained 3 bases not matched to a gene. Here the CDR3 DNA reads TGCGCCAGCAGCTTACTAGCGGCTCCAGATACGCAGTATTTT. Amino acids: CASSLLAAPDTQYF.